This T cell receptor beta chain appears in the sequencing data of a study of CXCR3-negative and CXCR3-positive naive CD8 T cells. Study-level points and caveats: Naive CXCR3-negative cells resembled naive CXCR3-positive cells in TRBV-TRBJ usage; memory cells differed. TRB CDR3s of CXCR3-positive naive cells were more hydrophobic than those of CXCR3-negative naive cells. Memory CD8+ cells showed much lower diversity, while both naive subsets displayed comparably high diversity.

The TRB cDNA libraries were prepared by 5' RACE with UMI labels. TCRdb reanalyzed the 5' RACE reads and collapses them to one entry per CDR3 protein, without DNA. In total, the table holds roughly 130,000 distinct CDR3 sequences. Comment on this clonotype: Its antigen is as yet unknown.

The sequenced sample consisted of naive CXCR3+ CD8+ T cells from blood. The subset: CD45RO-CCR7+CD27+CD95- naive CD8+ T cells expressing CXCR3 (TNR3+). This clonotype originated in a human donor in good health. Some clones in this sample may be carry-over from other donors' samples.

Here the CDR3 reads CSVGLAGNYNEQFF. This chain links TRBV29-1 with TRBJ2-1; TCRdb calls TRBD2, which cannot be checked without DNA. From germline, CDR1 is SQVTM and CDR2 ANQGSEA. The CDR3 has 14 residues.